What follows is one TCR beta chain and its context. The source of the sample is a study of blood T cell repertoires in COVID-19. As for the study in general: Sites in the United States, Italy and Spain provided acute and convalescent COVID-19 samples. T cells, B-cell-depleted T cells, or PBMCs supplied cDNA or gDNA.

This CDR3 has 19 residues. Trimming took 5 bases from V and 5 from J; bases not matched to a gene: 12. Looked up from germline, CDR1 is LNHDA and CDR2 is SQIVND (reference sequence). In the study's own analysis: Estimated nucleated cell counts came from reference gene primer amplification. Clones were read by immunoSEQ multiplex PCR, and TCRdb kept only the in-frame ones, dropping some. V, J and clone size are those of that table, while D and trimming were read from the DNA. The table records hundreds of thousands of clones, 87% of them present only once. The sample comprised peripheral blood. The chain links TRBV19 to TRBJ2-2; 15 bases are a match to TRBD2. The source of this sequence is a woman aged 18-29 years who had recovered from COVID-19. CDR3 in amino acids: CASSELQGLAGGKTGELFF. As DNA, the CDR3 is TGTGCCAGTAGTGAACTACAGGGACTAGCGGGAGGCAAGACCGGGGAGCTGTTTTTT.